This T cell receptor beta chain was sequenced for a study of blood T cells in healthy people across ages (dated by TCRdb to the mid-2010s). Background for the entire study: In model experiments, roughly one uniquely barcoded TCR beta cDNA molecule per two T cells was captured by template switching. Age-related changes in TCR beta repertoire diversity were measured in the study by deep sequencing normalized with unique cDNA molecular identifiers. Donors were grouped into four age groups: young (average roughly 17 years), middle-aged (39), aged (approximately 58) and long-lived (less than 85). To avoid experimental bias, donors of different ages were randomly spread across the sequencing lanes. Two additional independent replicas of 1 million unique cDNA reads from the same blood draw were analyzed for two donors (one aged 18 to 29 and one aged 80 or older).

In the case of this clonotype: The target of this receptor is not known. Since no conserved phenylalanine or tryptophan closes the CDR3, a read error is the likely cause.

Paper-wide results and their limitations: Compared with the aged group, the long-lived group had more naive CD4+ T cells, fewer expanded clones and increased TCR diversity, suggesting age selection. The CMV infection status of donors was not known, potentially confounding age-related changes in expanded clonotypes. Total diversity estimates from one million sequenced T cells were considered lower bounds and underestimates. As age increased, observed TCR beta diversity per million T cells dropped in a roughly linear way, and a significant reduction was already evident by age around 41. Observed TCR beta diversity correlated strongly with the percentage of naive T cells measured by flow cytometry. Bulk unsorted PBMC profiling prevented conclusive comparison of naive and antigen-experienced compartments.

The donors were some 39 Caucasian individuals from Russia, aged 6 to 90 years, who were systemically healthy. About 10 milliliters of peripheral blood were collected from each donor into EDTA-treated Vacutainer tubes. Ficoll-Paque density-gradient centrifugation was used to isolate PBMCs, with at least 6 million per sample. Trizol reagent was used to extract total RNA from the PBMCs, yielding at least 5.5 micrograms per sample. For every donor, flow cytometry on a PBMC aliquot measured the percentage of naive CD45RAhigh/CD27high T cells. Preparation of the library involved 5' RACE. A second PCR of roughly 6 to 11 cycles was run with a J-beta primer mix and a sample-barcoded 5' primer. A unique molecular identifier was introduced onto each TCR beta cDNA molecule by a template-switch 5' adaptor carrying 12 random nucleotides. At least 3 million CDR3-containing paired-end reads were obtained from each sample. All of the RNA was converted into first-strand cDNA using the Mint cDNA synthesis kit, with a TRBC-specific oligonucleotide serving as the primer. All cDNA was treated with uracil-DNA glycosylase and then went through a first 18-cycle PCR with the universal primers M1SS and BC2_uni_R. As for the original processing: For normalization, 1 million high-quality reads were randomly selected from each sample, with every read carrying a distinct molecular identifier. Instead of being binned into consensus sequences, reads with shared molecular identifiers were discarded. MiTCR, set to a Q25 quality threshold and the strictest error-elimination algorithm, was used for CDR3 identification, clonotype clustering and error correction. A nonparametric unseen species model with Euler transformation was used to estimate a lower bound on total TCR beta diversity. In TCRdb, the public reads were trimmed at Q25 with fastp and aligned with MiXCR, with productive beta chains retained. Entries that share a CDR3 protein sequence are merged under the most common genes and DNA. For this entry, the V and J calls and clone size follow TCRdb and not the study's own pipeline. Counted in this sample were approximately 1,700,000 distinct CDR3 sequences; about two fifths of them appeared once. The top ten clonotypes cover 20% to 25% of the sample.

The germline V gene encodes CDR1 LGHNT and CDR2 FRNRAP. V was cut back by 4 bases and J by 2 bases, leaving a gap of 13 bases between them. Ends included, the CDR3 has 15 residues. The CDR3 DNA has 45 bases and is translated from base 1. Sequenced material: blood. The V and J genes are TRBV12-5 and TRBJ2-3; the D segment cannot be called with confidence. This receptor was taken from a human donor in good health. The DNA sequence is TGTGCTAGTGGTTACGTGGGGTTCCCCACAGATACGCAGTATTTG. Translated, this gives CASGYVGFPTDTQYL.